The 5 T cell receptor beta chains presented below share a single source sample, sequenced in a study of blood T cell repertoires in COVID-19 (dated by TCRdb to about 2020). The library was built by means of the immunoSEQ multiplex PCR assay. TCRdb retrieved this table from immuneACCESS and kept in-frame rearrangements only. Not all clones are present; in checked studies, unresolved V genes account for under half, and no reason is known for the remainder. This sample has hundreds of thousands of clones in its table, and 88% of those were observed once. Approximately 2% of the sample is in the top ten clones. The sequenced sample was PBMCs or T cells enriched from blood (not recorded which). These receptors were obtained from a woman in her sixties or seventies in a cohort exposed to, infected with or recovered from COVID-19 (not recorded which).

V is TRBV10-3 and J is TRBJ2-7; 10 positions agree with TRBD1. Germline lookup yields CDR1 ENHRY and CDR2 SYGVKD. The CDR3 sequence is 13 residues long. V trimming: 10 bases; J trimming: 5 bases; junction bases outside the gene matches: 8. This CDR3 reads CATLGQGGNEQYF. CDR3 DNA sequence: TGTGCCACCCTCGGACAGGGGGGGAACGAGCAGTACTTC.

V usage is TRBV11-2 and J usage is TRBJ2-1; D gene unclear. Germline V gene sequence: CDR1 SGHAT, CDR2 FQNNGV. CDR3 length equals 11 residues. V shed 5 bases and J shed 8 bases, with 7 bases lying between them. In nucleotides, the CDR3 is TGTGCCAGCAGCATAAGCGATGAGCAGTTCTTC. Residues: CASSISDEQFF.

The chain carries TRBV20-1 and TRBJ2-1; TRBD2 agrees at 7 bases. V shed 3 bases and J 0 bases; nucleotides not matched to a gene: 8. The CDR3 runs to 16 residues. Germline V lookup: CDR1 DFQATT, CDR2 SNEGSKA (reference sequence). The CDR3 region has the DNA TGCAGTGCTAGTATACGGGGGAGGGCCTCCTACAATGAGCAGTTCTTC. It encodes CSASIRGRASYNEQFF.

V is TRBV2 and J is TRBJ2-2; no clear D gene. The CDR3 consists of 11 residues. Germline V lookup: CDR1 SNHLY, CDR2 FYNNEI. This chain's CDR3 is CAGQNTGELFF. CDR3 DNA: TGTGCGGGCCAGAACACCGGGGAGCTGTTTTTT.

V is TRBV10-2 and J is TRBJ2-2; 9 bases fit TRBD2. This CDR3 contains 15 residues. Germline trimming cut 11 bases from V and 5 bases from J; bases unmatched to any gene: 12. Germline V lookup: CDR1 WSHSY, CDR2 SAAADI. The CDR3 nucleotides read TGCGCCTCTTCCCTGGGCCTAGCGGGGACCGGGGAGCTGTTTTTT. Protein: CASSLGLAGTGELFF.